Detailed here is one T cell receptor beta chain. It has no known antigen specificity. It has no much larger one-base neighbor in the sample; base qualities were not kept. Taken from cysteine to phenylalanine, the CDR3 has 14 residues. The read is trimmed to its CDR3 DNA, 42 bases read in frame from base 1. CDR1 and CDR2 were assigned from the germline V gene (reference sequence) as DFQATT and SNEGSKA. A distance of 10 bases separates the germline ends of V and J, which lose 3 bases and 4 bases respectively. This entry is derived from a study of blood T cell repertoires in COVID-19 (dated by TCRdb to about 2020). In terms of the full investigation: The collaborator samples originated in the United States, Italy and Spain and spanned the acute and convalescent phases of COVID-19. The prospective study material was composed of cDNA or gDNA derived from T cells, B-cell-depleted T cells, or PBMCs. Subjects who had been exposed to COVID-19, were actively infected with it, or had recovered from it provided the deeply sampled blood TCRbeta repertoires that made up the dataset. The repertoires were released in a freely available public database intended as a resource for research on the immune response to SARS-CoV-2. Samples came from the ongoing ImmuneRACE study (first 160 participants) plus 1,254 subjects from 6 global collaborators. Nearly every sample came with metadata listing a de-identified subject ID, COVID-19 status, age in years and sex. Where available, HLA class I and class II types were taken from metadata supplied by the sample provider and were not determined by assay-based typing.

Findings and caveats that apply to the study as a whole: The amount of clinical and demographic metadata varied by source and participant and was provided uncurated.

TCRbeta CDR3 regions were amplified from genomic DNA using the immunoSEQ Assay, a bias-controlled multiplex PCR. In the source study's methods: The number of nucleated cells in each sample was estimated from the amplification of reference gene primers within the assay. To quantify the absolute abundance of each unique TCRbeta CDR3 rearrangement, sequence reads were collapsed and filtered. For each sample, productive Simpson clonality was calculated as the square root of Simpson's diversity index across productive rearrangements. What TCRdb holds here is the immuneACCESS table cut down to in-frame rearrangements. Part of the clones is not present; checked against another copy, under half of the missing clones reflect an unresolved V gene, and the others are unexplained. The DNA gave D and trimming, while V, J and clone size come from that table. The sample table lists roughly 220,000 clones, 70% to 85% of them with a count of one. Over 1.2% of the sample lies in the top ten.

Samples from volunteer blood donors who had recovered from COVID-19 were contributed by a second Seattle source. The collaborating institutions used their own protocols to collect whole blood in K2EDTA tubes. Collaborator samples were shipped for TCRbeta analysis as frozen whole blood, isolated PBMCs, or DNA extracted from either sample type. The sequenced material came from peripheral blood. This receptor chain uses TRBV20-1 and TRBJ2-6, with an unclear D gene assignment. This TCR was sampled from a woman between 35 and 50 years old who had recovered from COVID-19. The CDR3 sequence is CSASRRPGANVLTF. The DNA is TGCAGTGCTAGTCGGCGGCCGGGGGCCAACGTCCTGACTTTC.